This T cell receptor (beta chain) appears in the sequencing data of a study of shared clonotypes between healthy human individuals. CD8 cells regarded as naive lacked CD45RO, were positively chosen for CCR7, and omitted terminally differentiated effector memory CD45RA+ cells. This CDR3 region has 17 residues. Trimming left V 6 bases short and J 1 base short, with 16 bases between. Germline loops: CDR1 ENHRY, CDR2 SYGVKD. Assay used: immunoSEQ multiplex PCR; TCRdb lists only in-frame clones, some missing. The sample includes hundreds of thousands of clones, roughly 95% of them seen just once. This chain links TRBV10-3 with TRBJ1-6; D unclear. The TCR sequence derives from a woman aged 25 to 45 in good health. Sequenced sample: naive CD8+ T cells sorted from blood. The CDR3, as DNA: TGTGCCATCAGCTCCAATCGTGGGGAGTCCTATAATTCACCCCTCCACTTT. It is translated as CAISSNRGESYNSPLHF.